This T cell receptor beta chain was sequenced in a study of cytomegalovirus exposure and HLA in healthy donors. Study-wide points: A prior analysis recorded that most TCR beta V segments were productive about 87% or about 30% of the time.

The CDR3 extends over 14 amino acids. Germline V gives CDR1 SGHNT, CDR2 YYREEE (reference sequence). The J segment lost 5 bases and the V segment lost 4 bases, leaving 8 bases of the junction unmatched. In regard to this clone: Its antigen is not known.

This PCR relied on a set of 60 Vbeta primers and 13 Jbeta primers. Profiled with immunoSEQ multiplex PCR; TCRdb holds only in-frame clones, not every one. The sample shows around 200,000 clones, 60% to 85% of them seen only once. Source material: PBMCs. This TCR was sampled from a woman younger than 30 in good health and CMV-seronegative. The chain combines TRBV5-4 with TRBJ2-5; the match to TRBD2 covers 7 bases. The CDR3 loop reads CASSAQGGRETQYF. The DNA of the CDR3 is TGTGCCAGCAGCGCCCAGGGAGGGCGGGAGACCCAGTACTTC. The full variable domain, rest sourced from reference TRBV5-4 and TRBJ2-5, is ETGVTQSPTHLIKTRGQQVTLRCSSQSGHNTVSWYQQALGQGPQFIFQYYREEENGRGNFPPRFSGLQFPNYSSELNVNALELDDSALYLCASSAQGGRETQYFGPGTRLLVL.